This T cell receptor (beta chain) was sequenced during a study of technical replicates of blood from a handful of donors (TCRdb year 2017). To note about this clone: Its antigen is still unknown. There are no base qualities to consult, and no much larger clone falls within one base.

The germline V gene specifies MNHEY as CDR1 and SVGAGI as CDR2. V loses 4 bases, J loses 0 bases, and the germline ends lie 10 bases apart. The CDR3 sequence holds 15 residues, the cysteine and phenylalanine included. The sequence is cut down to CDR3 DNA, 45 bases in frame from base 1. Library method: the immunoSEQ multiplex PCR assay. Drawn from immuneACCESS, this table holds only the in-frame rearrangements with V and J called that TCRdb kept. Clones are partly lost; checked studies trace under half to an unresolved V gene and leave the rest unexplained. The sample table records more than 65,000 clones; around 95% of these occur just once. In total, the top ten clones hold 0.24% of the sample.

The receptor was derived from a human donor in good health. The rearrangement joined TRBV6-5 to TRBJ1-5; matching of 5 bases hints at TRBD1 as the D gene. Input material: T cells isolated from PBMCs. The CDR3 protein: CASSSTEYSNQPQHF. The DNA sequence is given as TGTGCCAGCAGTTCGACAGAGTATAGCAATCAGCCCCAGCATTTT.